This TCR beta chain was retrieved from a study of blood T cell repertoires in COVID-19. Germline CDR1 is SGDLS and CDR2 is YYNGEE. The trim removed 3 bases at V and 4 bases at J, leaving 9 bases unmatched. The CDR3 extends over 16 amino acids. Some clones are missing from TCRdb's copy, which holds only in-frame ones; the method was immunoSEQ multiplex PCR. The sample comprises under 150,000 clones, over 80% of which are singletons, and about 9.9% rests with the top ten. The sequencing sample was made of peripheral blood. V and J are TRBV9 and TRBJ2-1; TRBD2 matches 8 bases. This TCR derives from a man in his forties with active or convalescent COVID-19. For the CDR3, the DNA is TGTGCCAGCAGCGCCAGGCCGGGGGGGGCGTACAATGAGCAGTTCTTC. This sequence encodes CASSARPGGAYNEQFF. Combining the CDR3 with reference TRBV9 and TRBJ2-1 gives the whole variable domain DSGVTQTPKHLITATGQRVTLRCSPRSGDLSVYWYQQSLDQGLQFLIQYYNGEERAKGNILERFSAQQFPDLHSELNLSSLELGDSALYFCASSARPGGAYNEQFFGPGTRLTVL.